The 25 T cell receptor beta chains presented below share a single source sample, sequenced in a study of neurological immune-mediated disorders. MiXCR, applied by TCRdb to the 5' RACE reads, yields one record per CDR3 protein. The sample gives fewer than 85,000 distinct CDR3 sequences, 15% to 20% of which show up once; roughly 14% is in the top ten. Material: PBMCs. The receptors were sampled from a woman aged 40 to 50 in good health.

This clonotype was found many times. This chain uses TRBV7-6 with TRBJ2-7; D may match TRBD1 or TRBD2 (5 bases each). V lost 3 bases to trimming and J lost 2 bases, with 14 bases between them. The CDR3 is 15 residues long. CDR1 is SGHVS, CDR2 FNYEAQ, per germline. The CDR3 DNA reads TGTGCCAGCAGCTTGAATGGGGGTGACACCTACGAGCAGTACTTC. As protein: CASSLNGGDTYEQYF.

This clonotype was seen at least ten times. This chain uses TRBV20-1 with TRBJ1-3; TRBD1 matches at 9 bases. The V and J ends lost 2 bases and 8 bases, in that order; junction bases with no gene match: 7. Per germline, CDR1 DFQATT and CDR2 SNEGSKA (reference sequence). CDR3 length: 14 residues. For the CDR3, the DNA is TGCAGTGCTAGAAAACAGGGGGCGAGGGACACCATATATTTT. It specifies CSARKQGARDTIYF.

Details on this clonotype: A much larger clone lies one base from this, so it may be a read error. The V and J genes are TRBV6-6 and TRBJ1-1, with no clear D. CDR3 size: 14 residues. Trimming shortened V by 2 bases and J by 1 base, and 8 bases separated the two germline ends. Germline assignment: CDR1 MNHNY and CDR2 SVGAGI (reference sequence). CDR3 sequence reads: CASSYESSNTEAFF. DNA of the CDR3: TGTGCCAGCAGTTACGAAAGCTCGAACACTGAAGCTTTCTTT.

In its sample, this clonotype was seen many times. The chain has TRBV20-1 and TRBJ2-5, with 11 bases fitting TRBD2. Germline V gene data show CDR1 as DFQATT and CDR2 as SNEGSKA (reference sequence). The CDR3 covers 15 residues. J lost 1 base, V lost 5 bases, and 6 bases had no gene match. The CDR3 sequence is CSAELAGDFQETQYF. CDR3 DNA sequence: TGCAGTGCTGAACTAGCGGGGGACTTCCAAGAGACCCAGTACTTC.

The chain employs TRBV12-3 or TRBV12-4 and TRBJ1-5; D ambiguous. V lost 0 bases to trimming and J lost 0 bases, with 6 bases between them. The CDR3 spans 15 residues. The CDR3 loop reads CASSLASDSNQPQHF. The DNA for the CDR3 is TGTGCCAGCAGTTTAGCGTCAGATAGCAATCAGCCCCAGCATTTT.

In this sample, this clonotype turned up many times. The CDR3 DNA reads TGCAGCGTTGAGTTGGACACTGAAGCTTTCTTT. Its translation: CSVELDTEAFF. This chain uses TRBV29-1 with TRBJ1-1; D gene ambiguous. Trimming took off 3 bases at V and 3 bases at J, with 5 bases between the two ends. CDR1 and CDR2 from the germline V gene are SQVTM and ANQGSEA. This CDR3 has 11 residues.

This clonotype has at least ten counts. V usage is TRBV6-1 and J usage is TRBJ1-2, with 11 bases identical to TRBD1. With V trimmed by 3 bases and J by 8 bases, 14 bases remained unmatched. This CDR3 has 17 residues. Germline CDR1 reads MNHNS; CDR2 reads SASEGT. This CDR3 reads CASSDRDRGSLQGGYTF. CDR3 coding DNA: TGTGCCAGCAGTGATAGGGACAGGGGGAGCCTGCAAGGAGGCTACACCTTC.

This clonotype showed up many times. The V and J genes are TRBV5-1 and TRBJ1-5; weak D call: TRBD1 (5 bases). Trimming pared 1 base from V and 8 bases from J, leaving 10 bases between. The CDR3 covers 13 residues. Germline V gene sequence: CDR1 SGHRS, CDR2 YFSETQ. CDR3 protein: CASSLTGTEPQHF. Here the CDR3 DNA reads TGCGCCAGCAGCTTGACTGGGACCGAGCCCCAGCATTTT.

This clonotype has only a few counts. The chain is built from TRBV18 and TRBJ1-2; no firm D call. The CDR3 is 13 amino acids. Germline assignment: CDR1 KGHSH and CDR2 LQKENI. V was pared by 2 bases and J by 4 bases, with 8 bases between. CDR3 nucleotide sequence: TGTGCCAGCTCACCAGAGGAGAGCTATGGCTACACCTTC. It encodes CASSPEESYGYTF.

Comment on this clonotype: This may arise from a read error, as a much more abundant clone is one base away. The rearrangement joins TRBV30 to TRBJ2-3; no definite D call. Deletions cut 4 bases from V and 5 bases from J, with 10 bases between. Per germline, CDR1 GTSNPN and CDR2 SVGIG (reference sequence). CDR3 length: 12 amino acids. The CDR3 DNA follows: TGTGCCTGGACGATGGGCAAAGATACGCAGTATTTT. It is translated as CAWTMGKDTQYF.

This chain uses TRBV19 with TRBJ1-1; no reliable D call. Germline V gene data show CDR1 as LNHDA and CDR2 as SQIVND (reference sequence). The CDR3 totals 12 residues. Trimming removed 7 bases from V and 8 bases from J, with 14 bases in between. The CDR3 region is CASINHLAEAFF. The CDR3 nucleotides are TGTGCCAGTATTAATCACCTGGCCGAAGCTTTCTTT.

Turning to this clonotype: Just one base apart from a much larger clone, this may be a read error. This chain connects TRBV28 to TRBJ2-1; D not resolved. The CDR3 has 16 amino acids. Germline V CDR1 and CDR2: MDHEN, SYDVKM. V lost 7 bases, J lost 7 bases, and 23 bases lay in between. CDR3 sequence reads: CASMPPGGTLGNEQFF. The DNA for the CDR3 is TGTGCCAGCATGCCCCCAGGCGGCACCCTGGGAAATGAGCAGTTCTTC.

This clonotype has at least ten counts. This chain joins TRBV28 and TRBJ2-7; D not certain. Per germline, CDR1 MDHEN and CDR2 SYDVKM. Trimming took 2 bases from V and 6 from J, leaving 11 bases between them. CDR3 size: 13 residues. The CDR3 reads CASSLVQTGEQYV. DNA for the CDR3: TGTGCCAGCAGTTTAGTACAGACCGGCGAGCAGTACGTC.

The sample holds many counts of this clonotype. The chain's CDR3 is CSAGRTPNTEAFF. CDR3 nucleotide sequence: TGCAGTGCTGGAAGGACCCCTAACACTGAAGCTTTCTTT. This chain joins TRBV20-1 and TRBJ1-1; D remains unclear. Germline V gene lookup returns CDR1 DFQATT and CDR2 SNEGSKA (reference sequence). Trimming stripped 5 bases from V and 2 bases from J, with 12 bases between. The CDR3 spans 13 residues.

The sample holds many counts of this clonotype. The chain recombines TRBV2 with TRBJ2-5, with D possibly called TRBD1 or TRBD2 (5 bases each). V lost 4 bases, J lost 5 bases, and 11 bases lay in between. The CDR3 runs 13 residues. From germline, CDR1 is SNHLY and CDR2 FYNNEI. CDR3: CASSVEWGETQYF. CDR3 in DNA: TGTGCCAGCAGTGTTGAGTGGGGGGAGACCCAGTACTTC.

This clonotype showed up many times. The genes are TRBV7-2 and TRBJ1-1, with D hard to call. Trimming shortened V by 2 bases and J by 6 bases, and 10 bases separated the two germline ends. This CDR3 region has 13 residues. The germline CDR1 and CDR2 sequences are SGHTA and FQGNSA. The CDR3 DNA follows: TGTGCCAGCAGCTTACTCCCGAAAGCTGAAGCTTTCTTT. The encoded protein is CASSLLPKAEAFF.

The V call is TRBV20-1, the J call TRBJ1-2, with 7 bases fitting TRBD1. V was pared by 5 bases and J by 5 bases, with 8 bases of the junction left unmatched. From germline, CDR1 is DFQATT and CDR2 SNEGSKA (reference sequence). The CDR3 is 13 amino acids. CDR3 sequence (DNA): TGCAGTGCTGTGACAGGGTTAAAATATGGCTACACCTTC. Encoded protein: CSAVTGLKYGYTF.

This clonotype showed up many times. The chain has TRBV12-3 or TRBV12-4 and TRBJ2-3; D may correspond to TRBD1 or TRBD2 (6 bases each). The CDR3 is 15 residues long. Trimming cost V 5 bases and J 1 base, with 13 bases left between them. This CDR3 reads CASSTQGTGTDTQYF. The CDR3 nucleotides are TGTGCCAGCAGTACTCAGGGGACTGGCACAGATACGCAGTATTTT.

This clonotype was counted at least ten times. This sequence joins TRBV28 and TRBJ2-5; 8 bases are shared with TRBD2. Per the germline V gene, CDR1 is MDHEN and CDR2 is SYDVKM. This CDR3 spans 15 amino acids. The V segment lost 6 bases and the J segment 3 bases; nucleotides outside the gene matches: 9. The CDR3 DNA is TGTGCCAGCAGCAGTAGCGGGGCGGAAGAAGAGACCCAGTACTTC. Translated: CASSSSGAEEETQYF.

Many counts were recorded for this clonotype. V gene TRBV10-3 combines with J gene TRBJ1-1, with 7 bases lining up with TRBD1. The germline gives CDR1 ENHRY, CDR2 SYGVKD. The CDR3 spans 16 residues. Germline trimming cut 2 bases from V and 5 bases from J; bases unmatched to any gene: 11. CDR3 loop: CAISEGTGAAFTEAFF. DNA for the CDR3: TGTGCCATCAGTGAGGGTACAGGGGCCGCGTTTACTGAAGCTTTCTTT.

The chain employs TRBV5-1 and TRBJ2-4, with D hard to call. Trimming stripped 5 bases from V and 9 bases from J, with 15 bases between. The CDR3 has 13 residues. The germline gives CDR1 SGHRS, CDR2 YFSETQ. The CDR3 nucleotides read TGCGCCAGCAGATTGAAAGGAAACGCCATTCAGTACTTC. Protein sequence: CASRLKGNAIQYF.

In its sample, this clonotype is medium-sized. The chain employs TRBV5-1 and TRBJ2-2; 9 bases are a match to TRBD1. The V and J ends lost 3 bases and 3 bases, in that order; junction bases with no gene match: 6. Germline V gene data show CDR1 as SGHRS and CDR2 as YFSETQ. The CDR3 loop spans 16 amino acids. DNA of the CDR3: TGCGCCAGCAGCTACAGGGGGCGGACGGACACCGGGGAGCTGTTTTTT. This translates into CASSYRGRTDTGELFF.

The CDR3: CASSQLDQNTEAFF. DNA for the CDR3: TGTGCCAGCAGTCAACTGGACCAGAACACTGAAGCTTTCTTT. The V call is TRBV27, the J call TRBJ1-1; D gene uncertain. The CDR3 is made up of 14 amino acids. Between the trimmed V and J ends, which lost 5 bases and 1 base, there was a span of 11 bases. The germline V gene has CDR1 MNHEY and CDR2 SMNVEV (reference sequence).

The sample holds many counts of this clonotype. The chain carries TRBV12-3 or TRBV12-4 and TRBJ1-1; the D is unclear. The CDR3 runs to 14 residues. V was trimmed by 8 bases and J by 6 bases, leaving 19 bases between them. CDR3 amino acids: CASAFFRTGAEAFF. The CDR3 coding sequence is TGTGCCAGCGCATTTTTCCGAACTGGCGCTGAAGCTTTCTTT.

Many counts were recorded for this clonotype. The chain employs TRBV4-3 and TRBJ1-1; no firm D call. Germline V gives CDR1 LGHNA, CDR2 YSLEER. V lost 0 bases to trimming and J lost 5 bases, with 7 bases between them. The CDR3 runs 13 residues. The CDR3 spells CASSQDSGTEAFF. CDR3 nucleotides: TGCGCCAGCAGCCAAGATAGTGGTACTGAAGCTTTCTTT.